The 4 T cell receptor beta chains in this list originate from one sample, sequenced in a study of blood T cell repertoires in COVID-19. Libraries were prepared by immunoSEQ multiplex PCR; TCRdb keeps only in-frame clonotypes and omits some of them. The table shows about 430,000 clones, with about 88% occurring only once. The sample consisted of PBMCs or T cells enriched from blood (not recorded which). Receptor source: a woman under 30 who had been exposed to COVID-19.

The chain employs TRBV2 and TRBJ1-6; D gene ambiguous. From germline, CDR1 is SNHLY and CDR2 FYNNEI. V was shortened by 6 bases and J by 9 bases, with 12 bases between the two germline ends. The CDR3 covers 13 residues. CDR3 sequence: CASRTFGGSPLHF. The DNA of the CDR3 is TGTGCCAGCAGGACCTTCGGCGGTTCACCCCTCCACTTT.

This chain joins TRBV7-9 and TRBJ2-3; 9 bases are shared with TRBD1. The ends lost 0 bases at V and 2 bases at J; junction bases unmatched: 12. Germline-derived CDR1 and CDR2 are SEHNR and FQNEAQ (reference sequence). The CDR3 sequence is 19 residues long. CDR3 amino acids: CASSLALGRGQGNTDTQYF. CDR3 nucleotides: TGTGCCAGCAGCTTAGCTTTAGGGAGAGGACAGGGGAACACAGATACGCAGTATTTT. Variable domain in full (rest from reference TRBV7-9 and TRBJ2-3): DTGVSQNPRHKITKRGQNVTFRCDPISEHNRLYWYRQTLGQGPEFLTYFQNEAQLEKSRLLSDRFSAERPKGSFSTLEIQRTEQGDSAMYLCASSLALGRGQGNTDTQYFGPGTRLTVL.

The V and J genes are TRBV5-1 and TRBJ1-1; possible D gene TRBD1, 5 bases. In germline, CDR1 is SGHRS, CDR2 YFSETQ. This CDR3 contains 15 residues. V lost 5 bases, J lost 4 bases, and 18 bases lay in between. The CDR3 region has the DNA TGCGCCAGCAGACTCGGGGGACGGTACGGCACTGAAGCTTTCTTT. Translation gives CASRLGGRYGTEAFF.

This clone was recorded once. The chain couples TRBV19 to TRBJ1-2, with D hard to call. Germline CDR1 reads LNHDA; CDR2 reads SQIVND (reference sequence). This CDR3 has 15 amino acids. The germline V and J ends were trimmed by 0 bases and 6 bases, with 14 bases remaining between them. The chain's CDR3 is CASSIDLRTGNGYTF. For the CDR3, the DNA is TGTGCCAGTAGTATAGATTTACGGACTGGGAATGGCTACACCTTC. The full variable domain, its missing parts supplied by reference TRBV19 and TRBJ1-2, is DGGITQSPKYLFRKEGQNVTLSCEQNLNHDAMYWYRQDPGQGLRLIYYSQIVNDFQKGDIAEGYSVSREKKESFPLTVTSAQKNPTAFYLCASSIDLRTGNGYTFGSGTRLTVV.